A selection of T cell receptor beta chains follows, all from one sample in a study of shared clonotypes between healthy human individuals. Here immunoSEQ multiplex PCR was the method, and the copy in TCRdb shows in-frame clones only, minus some. Of some 1 million clones in the sample, under 80% were seen once. Sequencing was performed on memory CD4+ T cells sorted from blood. Receptors were obtained from a man younger than 35 in good health. CDR3s include the opening cysteine and the closing phenylalanine or tryptophan. Each record gives: clone size, D gene, J gene, V gene, CDR3 protein, CDR3 DNA. The D gene is left open where the match is weak. Clone sizes are given selectively: once, few, many, or a class where the clone is expanded.

-	TRBD2	TRBJ2-7	TRBV6-5	CASSGSGRANEQYF	TGTGCCAGCAGTGGGAGCGGGAGGGCTAACGAGCAGTACTTC
-	TRBD1	TRBJ1-2	TRBV5-1	CASNTGGTNYGYTF	TGCGCCAGCAACACAGGGGGCACTAACTATGGCTACACCTTC
-	-	TRBJ1-5	TRBV19	CASRPMGGVNQPQHF	TGTGCCAGTAGGCCAATGGGTGGGGTGAATCAGCCCCAGCATTTT
-	-	TRBJ1-1	TRBV9	CASSVDLNTEAFF	TGTGCCAGCAGCGTAGACTTGAACACTGAAGCTTTCTTT
-	-	TRBJ2-5	TRBV30	CAWEAGSTRTETQYF	TGTGCCTGGGAGGCCGGGTCGACCCGGACGGAGACCCAGTACTTC
-	-	TRBJ2-7	TRBV7-8	CASSLEAVLSYEQYF	TGTGCCAGCAGCTTAGAGGCGGTCTTAAGCTACGAGCAGTACTTC
-	-	TRBJ1-2	TRBV28	CAVSGAVGYGYTF	TGTGCCGTCTCAGGGGCAGTGGGCTATGGCTACACCTTC
-	-	TRBJ2-1	TRBV6-5	CASSRSGTSYNEQFF	TGTGCCAGCAGCCGTTCCGGGACTTCTTACAATGAGCAGTTCTTC
-	-	TRBJ1-2	TRBV6-5	CASNTRMATSYGYTF	TGTGCCAGCAACACTCGGATGGCAACATCCTATGGCTACACCTTC
-	-	TRBJ1-2	TRBV5-5	CASSLVGGGRGYTF	TGTGCCAGCAGCTTGGTAGGAGGCGGCCGGGGCTACACCTTC
few	-	TRBJ2-7	TRBV10-1	CASSESRQNEQYF	TGCGCCAGCAGTGAGTCCAGGCAAAACGAGCAGTACTTC
-	-	TRBJ2-1	TRBV5-1	CASSFSRGPGQPYNEQFF	TGCGCCAGCAGCTTTTCTCGTGGGCCGGGACAACCCTACAATGAGCAGTTCTTC
-	-	TRBJ2-3	TRBV5-4	CASSLGETDTQYF	TGTGCCAGCAGCTTGGGGGAGACAGATACGCAGTATTTT
-	-	TRBJ2-5	TRBV28	CASSPYIQQETQYF	TGTGCCAGCAGTCCTTATATACAACAAGAGACCCAGTACTTC
-	-	TRBJ1-2	TRBV7-8	CASSLAGRADGYTF	TGTGCCAGCAGCTTAGCCGGACGGGCAGATGGCTACACCTTC
once	TRBD1	TRBJ2-5	TRBV5-4	CASSSGTGKETQYF	TGTGCCAGCAGCTCAGGGACAGGGAAAGAGACCCAGTACTTC